These 23 T cell receptor beta chains share one sample of origin, sequenced in a study of blood T cells in healthy people across ages. A J-beta primer mix and a sample-barcoded 5' primer were used in a second PCR of about 6 to 12 cycles. TCRdb re-derived calls from the 5' RACE reads in MiXCR, one entry per CDR3 protein. Of about 970,000 distinct CDR3 sequences listed, roughly 51% are singletons. Material for sequencing was blood. Receptors originate from a woman aged 55 to 70 in good health.

This clonotype was counted only a few times. The genes are TRBV29-1 and TRBJ2-3; tentative D call: TRBD1 (6 bases). From germline, CDR1 is SQVTM and CDR2 ANQGSEA. The CDR3 sequence is 16 residues long. Between the trimmed V and J ends, which lost 1 base and 0 bases, there was a span of 14 bases. The CDR3 nucleotides are TGCAGCGTTGAAGCAGGGGACCTACCTAGCACAGATACGCAGTATTTT. This codes for CSVEAGDLPSTDTQYF.

There are a few counts of this clonotype. The chain uses TRBV5-1 and TRBJ2-5; D not resolved. The CDR3 loop spans 14 amino acids. The V end was cut by 6 bases, the J end by 1 base, with 13 bases between. The germline gives CDR1 SGHRS, CDR2 YFSETQ. CDR3 sequence (DNA): TGCGCCAGCATGGTATCTTCATTCCAAGAGACCCAGTACTTC. It encodes CASMVSSFQETQYF.

J is TRBJ2-3 and V is TRBV20-1; D ambiguous. CDR3 length equals 14 residues. V was cut by 0 bases and J by 2 bases, with 9 bases left in between. From germline, CDR1 is DFQATT and CDR2 SNEGSKA (reference sequence). The CDR3: CSARDGVATDTQYF. In DNA, the CDR3 is TGCAGTGCTAGAGATGGGGTAGCCACAGATACGCAGTATTTT.

This clonotype appeared a few times. V usage is TRBV7-2 and J usage is TRBJ1-1; the D is unclear. The germline V and J ends were trimmed by 5 bases and 1 base, with 8 bases remaining between them. Germline CDR1 SGHTA, CDR2 FQGNSA. This CDR3 is built from 13 residues. CDR3 region: CASSPGSNTEAFF. The CDR3 DNA sequence: TGTGCCAGCAGCCCCGGATCGAACACTGAAGCTTTCTTT.

This clonotype occurred once. The rearrangement uses TRBV19 and TRBJ2-3; TRBD2 agrees at 7 bases. The ends lost 10 bases at V and 3 bases at J; junction bases unmatched: 7. The germline CDR1 and CDR2 sequences are LNHDA and SQIVND (reference sequence). CDR3 length equals 13 residues. CDR3 amino acids: CATRLARTDTQYF. Written as DNA, the CDR3 is TGTGCCACCCGACTAGCTAGGACAGATACGCAGTATTTT.

This chain uses TRBV29-1 with TRBJ2-7, with TRBD1 identical over 10 bases. The J call is doubtful: the DNA matches TRBJ2-5 better. This CDR3 has 13 residues. Germline V gene lookup returns CDR1 SQVTM and CDR2 ANQGSEA. This CDR3 reads CSAWTGGRETQYF. In DNA form, the CDR3 reads TGCAGCGCCTGGACAGGGGGAAGAGAGACCCAGTACTTC.

This clonotype was seen only a few times. The chain links TRBV20-1 to TRBJ2-7, with D possibly matching TRBD1 (5 bases). Germline CDR1 DFQATT, CDR2 SNEGSKA (reference sequence). V lost 0 bases to trimming and J lost 4 bases, with 16 bases between them. CDR3 size: 15 residues. The DNA of the CDR3 is TGCAGTGCTAGAGATCTAAGTGACAGACCATACGAGCAGTACTTC. It yields the protein CSARDLSDRPYEQYF.

This clonotype was seen a few times. The rearrangement uses TRBV4-2 and TRBJ2-1; 9 nucleotides align to TRBD2. This CDR3 contains 16 residues. Germline CDR1 and CDR2: LGHNA and YNFKEQ. V lost 1 base to trimming and J lost 4 bases; unmatched junction nucleotides: 5. The chain's CDR3 is CASSQVGSGSYNEQFF. CDR3 DNA sequence: TGTGCCAGCAGCCAAGTGGGTAGCGGGAGTTACAATGAGCAGTTCTTC.

V is TRBV5-1 and J is TRBJ2-1; no firm D call. Germline V gene lookup returns CDR1 SGHRS and CDR2 YFSETQ. The CDR3 spans 12 residues. The V end was cut by 7 bases, the J end by 3 bases, with 8 bases between. The CDR3 DNA reads as TGCGCCAGCGCAGGCCTCTACAATGAGCAGTTCTTC. Translating gives CASAGLYNEQFF. Full variable domain (rest looked up from reference TRBV5-1 and TRBJ2-1): KAGVTQTPRYLIKTRGQQVTLSCSPISGHRSVSWYQQTPGQGLQFLFEYFSETQRNKGNFPGRFSGRQFSNSRSEMNVSTLELGDSALYLCASAGLYNEQFFGPGTRLTVL.

The chain combines TRBV12-3 or TRBV12-4 with TRBJ2-3; tentative D call: TRBD2 (6 bases). V dropped 3 bases and J dropped 5 bases, with 18 bases sitting between them. The CDR3 length is 16 residues. This CDR3 reads CASSFWGGKDGDTQYF. CDR3 sequence (DNA): TGTGCCAGCAGTTTCTGGGGCGGGAAGGATGGAGATACGCAGTATTTT.

V is TRBV24-1 and J is TRBJ2-5; TRBD2 matches 7 bases. This CDR3 is 17 amino acids long. Trimming removed 1 base from V and 4 bases from J; junction bases left unmatched: 11. The germline CDR1 and CDR2 sequences are KGHDR and SFDVKD. This CDR3 reads CATSDFPGGGVRETQYF. The CDR3 DNA reads as TGTGCCACCAGTGATTTCCCAGGTGGGGGGGTCCGAGAGACCCAGTACTTC.

This clonotype turned up a few times. The chain recombines TRBV5-1 with TRBJ2-7; 10 bases line up with TRBD2. CDR1 and CDR2 (germline): SGHRS, YFSETQ. There are 15 residues in the CDR3. V lost 4 bases to trimming and J lost 2 bases; unmatched junction nucleotides: 6. CDR3 bases: TGCGCCAGCAGCGTCTCTCTAGCGGGAGCCTACGAGCAGTACTTC. Protein: CASSVSLAGAYEQYF.

This clonotype came up a few times. The chain carries TRBV3-1 and TRBJ1-1; possible D gene TRBD1, 6 bases. Looked up from germline, CDR1 is LGHDT and CDR2 is YNNKEL (reference sequence). The CDR3 is 16 amino acids. The V gene lost 5 bases and the J gene lost 0 bases, with 16 bases spanning the gap. Here the CDR3 DNA reads TGTGCCAGCAGCGGCATATGGACAGCAATGAACACTGAAGCTTTCTTT. Translating gives CASSGIWTAMNTEAFF.

The chain uses TRBV28 and TRBJ2-1, with a possible D match to TRBD1 (6 bases). This CDR3 is 14 amino acids long. CDR1 is MDHEN, CDR2 SYDVKM, per germline. V gave up 10 bases and J gave up 2 bases, with 15 bases separating them. The DNA for the CDR3 is TGTGCCATTTGCCAGGGGTCGGCCTACAATGAGCAGTTCTTC. Translating gives CAICQGSAYNEQFF.

This clonotype was observed a few times. V usage is TRBV4-1 and J usage is TRBJ2-3; D may be TRBD2 (6 bases). Trimming shortened V by 0 bases and J by 0 bases, and 10 bases separated the two germline ends. Per germline, CDR1 MGHRA and CDR2 YSYEKL. The CDR3 spans 16 residues. The CDR3 spells CASSQEQRVSTDTQYF. The CDR3 DNA follows: TGCGCCAGCAGCCAAGAACAGCGGGTTAGCACAGATACGCAGTATTTT.

The V gene is TRBV6-1, the J gene TRBJ1-4; D is perhaps TRBD1 (6 bases). The V end lost 8 bases, the J end lost 7 bases, and 17 bases lay between the germline ends. This CDR3 has 14 amino acids. Germline CDR1 MNHNS, CDR2 SASEGT. For the CDR3, the DNA is TGTGCCAGCGCGACAGGCGGCGATAGTGAAAAACTGTTTTTT. Protein: CASATGGDSEKLFF.

This clonotype showed up just a few times. The V call is TRBV29-1, the J call TRBJ2-4, with a weak D call TRBD1 (5 bases). Germline V gene lookup returns CDR1 SQVTM and CDR2 ANQGSEA. This CDR3 is 12 amino acids long. Trimming left V 6 bases short and J 5 bases short, with 11 bases between. The CDR3 DNA follows: TGCAGCGTCGCCCAGACAGAAAACATTCAGTACTTC. This encodes CSVAQTENIQYF. Variable domain in full (rest from reference TRBV29-1 and TRBJ2-4): SAVISQKPSRDICQRGTSLTIQCQVDSQVTMMFWYRQQPGQSLTLIATANQGSEATYESGFVIDKFPISRPNLTFSTLTVSNMSPEDSSIYLCSVAQTENIQYFGAGTRLSVL.

This clonotype was observed many times. The junction shows a germline mismatch at one end, possibly a read error. The chain employs TRBV7-2 and TRBJ2-7; 11 bases are shared with TRBD2. The CDR3 consists of 15 residues. CDR1 SGHTA and CDR2 FQGNSA come from the germline V gene. CDR3 nucleotides: TGCGCCAGCAGCCCCAGACTAGCGGGAACCTACGAGCAGTACTTC. Amino acids: CASSPRLAGTYEQYF. Variable domain in full (rest from reference TRBV7-2 and TRBJ2-7): GAGVSQSPSNKVTEKGKDVELRCDPISGHTALYWYRQSLGQGLEFLIYFQGNSAPDKSGLPSDRFSAERTGGSVSTLTIQRTQQEDSAVYLCASSPRLAGTYEQYFGPGTRLTVT.

The V gene is TRBV2, the J gene TRBJ2-1; D gene ambiguous. Germline V gene sequence: CDR1 SNHLY, CDR2 FYNNEI. Trimming removed 3 bases at V and 10 bases at J, with 10 bases between. The CDR3 totals 12 residues. The DNA of the CDR3 is TGTGCCAGCAGTGAGTCCCGGTTCGAGCAGTTCTTC. Amino acids: CASSESRFEQFF.

The chain is built from TRBV6-2 or TRBV6-3 and TRBJ2-1; 12 nucleotides align to TRBD2. J was trimmed by 0 bases and V by 6 bases; bases with no gene match: 6. Germline V gene sequence: CDR1 MNHEY, CDR2 SVGEGT. This CDR3 contains 17 residues. This CDR3 is CASRGLAGISSYNEQFF. Written as DNA, the CDR3 is TGTGCCAGCAGGGGACTAGCGGGTATCAGCTCCTACAATGAGCAGTTCTTC.

This clonotype was detected a few times. In nucleotides, the CDR3 is TGTGCCAGCAGTAACGACGGGTACGAGCAGTACTTC. It codes for CASSNDGYEQYF. The V and J genes are TRBV28 and TRBJ2-5; no clear D gene. TRBJ2-7 explains the end of the DNA better; the J call may be wrong. Germline assignment: CDR1 MDHEN and CDR2 SYDVKM. This CDR3 has 12 amino acids.

There are a few counts of this clonotype. The chain couples TRBV25-1 to TRBJ2-3; D gene ambiguous. Per germline, CDR1 MGHDK and CDR2 SYGVNS. The CDR3 covers 13 residues. The V end lost 3 bases, the J end lost 4 bases, and 8 bases lay between the germline ends. The CDR3 DNA sequence: TGTGCCAGCAGTGATAGAAGTTCAGATACGCAGTATTTT. It is translated as CASSDRSSDTQYF. Complete variable domain (other parts from reference TRBV25-1 and TRBJ2-3): EADIYQTPRYLVIGTGKKITLECSQTMGHDKMYWYQQDPGMELHLIHYSYGVNSTEKGDLSSESTVSRIRTEHFPLTLESARPSHTSQYLCASSDRSSDTQYFGPGTRLTVL.

This clonotype has only a few counts. The rearrangement joins TRBV28 to TRBJ2-1, with 13 positions matching TRBD2. Germline trimming cut 2 bases from V and 8 bases from J; bases unmatched to any gene: 15. CDR1 MDHEN and CDR2 SYDVKM come from the germline V gene. The CDR3 is 19 residues long. DNA for the CDR3: TGTGCCAGCAGTTTACCACCAATGGGACTAGCGGGATTCAACGATGAGCAGTTCTTC. The encoded protein is CASSLPPMGLAGFNDEQFF.